This entry lists 9 T cell receptor beta chains sequenced from one sample in a study of T cells in Graves' hyperthyroidism and ophthalmopathy. RNA transcripts provided the source from which TCR beta CDR3 regions were amplified. HTBI primers drove first-round RT-PCR of the TCR CDR3. TCRdb re-analysed the multiplex PCR reads in MiXCR, keeping a single row per CDR3 protein. The sample carries 400,000 to 600,000 distinct CDR3 sequences, about 16% recorded once. Sample: blood. These receptors were obtained from a woman aged 25-40 years with Graves' ophthalmopathy.

The chain has TRBV4-3 and TRBJ2-7; D possibly corresponds to TRBD2 (6 bases). Trimming removed 0 bases at V and 6 bases at J, with 9 bases between. From germline, CDR1 is LGHNA and CDR2 YSLEER. The CDR3 is made up of 13 amino acids. The CDR3 nucleotides read TGCGCCAGCAGCCAAGATTTGGGGGGCGAGCAGTACTTC. This translates into CASSQDLGGEQYF.

V gene TRBV24-1 combines with J gene TRBJ2-2; TRBD2 agrees at 10 bases. The CDR3 length is 16 residues. From germline, CDR1 is KGHDR and CDR2 SFDVKD. J gave up 5 bases and V 0 bases, and 2 bases lay outside the gene matches. Written as DNA, the CDR3 is TGTGCCACCAGTGATTTGACTAGCGGGATTACCGGGGAGCTGTTTTTT. Protein sequence: CATSDLTSGITGELFF.

This clonotype was counted once. The chain is built from TRBV5-1 and TRBJ2-6; D remains unclear. V was trimmed by 7 bases and J by 2 bases, leaving 7 bases between them. The CDR3 totals 13 residues. Germline V gives CDR1 SGHRS, CDR2 YFSETQ. CDR3 in amino acids: CASRPPGANVLTF. The CDR3 bases are TGCGCCAGCCGCCCCCCTGGGGCCAACGTCCTGACTTTC.

In this sample, this clonotype turned up a few times. The V gene is TRBV20-1, the J gene TRBJ2-3, with 9 bases that match TRBD2. The junction had 7 bases not matched to a gene; V was cut back by 4 bases and J by 2 bases. The CDR3 has 15 residues. CDR1 is DFQATT, CDR2 SNEGSKA, per germline (reference sequence). In DNA form, the CDR3 reads TGCAGTGCTAATGGACTAGCGCCTATCACAGATACGCAGTATTTT. This codes for CSANGLAPITDTQYF.

Comments on this clonotype: With a much larger clone just one base away, this may be a read error. The conserved phenylalanine or tryptophan is not found at the CDR3 terminus, so this likely reflects a read error. The chain combines TRBV7-2 with TRBJ2-3; 9 bases align to TRBD1. CDR1 and CDR2 (germline): SGHTA, FQGNSA. The V and J ends lost 4 bases and 3 bases, in that order; junction bases with no gene match: 5. The CDR3 contains 15 residues. This chain's CDR3 is CASSSDRGWTDTQYL. The CDR3 bases are TGTGCCAGCAGCTCGGACAGGGGTTGGACAGATACGCAGTATCTT.

The genes are TRBV28 and TRBJ2-7, with D perhaps matching TRBD2 (5 bases). Trimming pared 7 bases from V and 3 bases from J, leaving 19 bases between. The germline V gene has CDR1 MDHEN and CDR2 SYDVKM. The CDR3 runs 15 residues. In nucleotides, the CDR3 is TGTGCCAGCACCCTCCTACGGGGAAGTTACTACGAGCAGTACTTC. Amino acid sequence: CASTLLRGSYYEQYF.

In this sample, this clonotype turned up a few times. The chain uses TRBV3-1 and TRBJ1-1, with 10 positions matching TRBD1. This CDR3 is 15 amino acids long. V lost 3 bases and J lost 5; bases outside the gene matches: 6. Germline values: CDR1 LGHDT, CDR2 YNNKEL (reference sequence). The CDR3 nucleotides read TGTGCCAGCAGCCACCTCGGGACAGGGGAAACTGAAGCTTTCTTT. Protein: CASSHLGTGETEAFF.

J is TRBJ2-5 and V is TRBV6-5; 7 nucleotides line up with TRBD1. The CDR3 runs to 15 residues. Losses at the gene ends were 4 bases for V and 5 bases for J; bases not matched to a gene: 10. From germline, CDR1 is MNHEY and CDR2 SVGAGI. For the CDR3, the DNA is TGTGCCAGCAGTTCAACAGGGGCGGCTCCGGAGACCCAGTACTTC. This codes for CASSSTGAAPETQYF.

The chain uses TRBV28 and TRBJ2-5; the D gene is possibly TRBD2 (5 bases). Looked up from germline, CDR1 is MDHEN and CDR2 is SYDVKM. The CDR3 length is 13 residues. V was clipped by 4 bases and J by 0 bases, with 6 bases between them. CDR3 nucleotides: TGTGCCAGCAGTTCCGGGGACCAAGAGACCCAGTACTTC. It encodes CASSSGDQETQYF.